The clone carrying this TCR beta chain was seen repeatedly, ten times or more. Its matching antigen is unknown. Indicated time point: newly diagnosed GD, antithyroid drugs for less than 3 months. After RNA was extracted from PBMCs, the TCR library was made from it. This sample is drawn from a study of regulatory T cells in long-lasting Graves disease. Study-wide results and limits: Persistent Graves' patients showed less TCR diversity than newly diagnosed patients showed.

In building TCR beta libraries, iRepertoire HTBI primers were used together with Arm-PCR of CDR3 regions. MiXCR, applied by TCRdb to the multiplex PCR reads, yields one record per CDR3 protein. Of about 460,000 distinct CDR3 sequences detected, less than 15% appear once; the ten largest clones hold about a sixth. CDR1 SGHTA and CDR2 FQGNSA come from the germline V gene. V was pared by 3 bases and J by 3 bases, with 12 bases between. This CDR3 is built from 15 residues. These data also formed part of another study, on T cells in Graves' hyperthyroidism and ophthalmopathy. That publication notes: Graves' hyperthyroidism was deemed stable given no ophthalmopathy progression within 18 months.

The starting material was peripheral blood mononuclear cells (PBMCs), obtained at new diagnosis, from a patient treated with antithyroid drugs. This sequence joins TRBV7-2 and TRBJ1-5; D might be TRBD1 (5 bases). The sequence came from a woman in her forties or fifties with Graves disease. The CDR3 reads CASSFGGGNNQPQHF. DNA of the CDR3: TGTGCCAGCAGCTTCGGGGGGGGGAACAATCAGCCCCAGCATTTT.